This T cell receptor (beta chain) was retrieved from a study of regulatory T cells in long-lasting Graves disease (dated by TCRdb to the early 2020s). For the study in its entirety: Newly diagnosed Graves' disease patients had taken antithyroid drugs for less than 3 months. The study took place in China and was registered as a clinical trial. Peripheral blood TCR sequencing and RNA sequencing compared persistent Graves' disease patients with newly diagnosed Graves' disease patients. A total of approximately 35 samples underwent TCR sequencing: about 13 from persistent and roughly 20 from newly diagnosed Graves' disease patients. Results and caveats for the whole study, not just this receptor: Preferential use of TRBV28, TRBJ1-2 and TRBJ2-5 was observed in persistent disease, whereas TRBV20-1 and TRBJ2-1 were favored in newly diagnosed disease. Only peripheral blood was studied, because thyroid tissue, the primary lesion, was inaccessible. The authors acknowledged the small sample size as a limitation that may reduce accuracy. Sequencing and analysis were limited to the TCR beta chain. Persistent patients shared more public clonotypes among themselves (around 2,500) than newly diagnosed patients did (roughly 910). Lower TCR Shannon entropy and fewer highly expanded clones were observed in persistent Graves' disease patients than in newly diagnosed patients, which suggested clonal expansion.

Library construction relied on multiplex PCR. The sequencer listed for this sample is Illumina HiSeq 4000. iRepertoire HTBI primers and Arm-PCR amplification of CDR3 regions were used to construct TCR beta libraries. Gel purification was performed on PCR products prior to sequencing. Under the source paper's analysis protocol: Gene usage analysis of CDR3 amino acid clonotypes relied on the 60 or so TRBV and around 14 TRBJ segments identified across samples. Filtered high-quality paired reads were merged into contigs using COPE and FqMerger. Contigs were aligned with BLAST to IMGT TRBV, TRBD and TRBJ reference genes, and CDR3 was defined per IMGT. Any clonotype with a frequency above 0.1% was classified as a highly expanded clone. Repertoire diversity was measured by Shannon entropy, and V-J evenness by the Gini coefficient. A clonotype found in more than one individual was treated as public. The public reads were quality trimmed at Q25 with fastp and then assembled into clones with MiXCR by TCRdb, keeping productive beta chains. For every CDR3 protein sequence, its rows merge into one entry that carries the most common genes and DNA. Here the V and J calls rest on TCRdb's processing, not on the authors' analysis. This sample has 300,000 to 400,000 distinct CDR3 sequences in its table, and roughly 15% of those were observed once. The top ten clones comprise 20% to 25% of the sample.

The sample's time point label, in plain terms: newly diagnosed GD, antithyroid drugs for less than 3 months. For both TCR sequencing and RNA sequencing, RNA was extracted from PBMCs in TRIzol. Graves' disease was diagnosed according to American Thyroid Association guidelines. Patients for the study were recruited at an endocrinology department in Xi'an, China. Each patient gave approximately 10 milliliters of peripheral blood, collected in an EDTA anticoagulant tube. PBMCs were isolated by Ficoll Paque Plus density gradient separation without further T cell sorting. An Agilent 2100 Bioanalyzer and agarose gel were used to assess RNA quality, and a NanoDrop 2000 was used to measure RNA concentration. This clonotype was recorded many times. Its antigen specificity is not known. Base qualities are not provided; no much larger clone lies one nucleotide away. The CDR3 measures 11 amino acids from cysteine to phenylalanine. Left in the record is the CDR3 DNA by itself, 33 bases read in frame from the first base. Looking up the germline V gene yields CDR1 SNHLY and CDR2 FYNNEI. V drops 6 bases and J drops 4 bases, leaving 3 bases in between.

Recombination linked TRBV2 to TRBJ2-2; there is no confident call for the D gene. Sequencing used peripheral blood mononuclear cells (PBMCs), obtained at new diagnosis, from a patient treated with antithyroid drugs. This clonotype was sampled from a female donor with Graves disease. The CDR3 here reads CASRGTGELFF. The sequence in DNA is TGTGCCAGCAGAGGCACCGGGGAGCTGTTTTTT.